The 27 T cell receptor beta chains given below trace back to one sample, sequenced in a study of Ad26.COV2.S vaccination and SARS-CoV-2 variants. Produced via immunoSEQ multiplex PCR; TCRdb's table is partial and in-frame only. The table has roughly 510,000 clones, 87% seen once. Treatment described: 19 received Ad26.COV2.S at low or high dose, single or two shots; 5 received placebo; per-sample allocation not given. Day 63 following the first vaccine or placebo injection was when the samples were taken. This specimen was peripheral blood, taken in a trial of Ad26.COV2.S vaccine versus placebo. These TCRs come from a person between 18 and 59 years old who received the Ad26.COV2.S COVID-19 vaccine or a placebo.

CDR3 DNA sequence: TGTGCCAGCGGGGACAGGCCCATTAATTCACCCCTCCACTTT. Amino acid sequence: CASGDRPINSPLHF. The V gene is TRBV6-5, the J gene TRBJ1-6, with 8 positions matching TRBD1. The V gene's germline CDR1 is MNHEY and CDR2 SVGAGI. V shed 8 bases, J shed 6 bases, and the junction held 6 bases outside the gene matches. CDR3 length equals 14 residues.

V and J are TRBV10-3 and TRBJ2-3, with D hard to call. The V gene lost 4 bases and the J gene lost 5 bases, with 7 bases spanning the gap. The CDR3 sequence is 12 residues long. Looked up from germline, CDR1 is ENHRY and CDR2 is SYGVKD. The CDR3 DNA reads TGTGCCATCAGTGGTGCGAGAGATACGCAGTATTTT. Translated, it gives CAISGARDTQYF.

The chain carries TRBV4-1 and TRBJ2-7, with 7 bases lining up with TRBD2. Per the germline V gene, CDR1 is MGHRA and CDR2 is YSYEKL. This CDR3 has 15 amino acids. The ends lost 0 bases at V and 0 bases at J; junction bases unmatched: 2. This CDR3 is CASSQDERGSYEQYF. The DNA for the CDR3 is TGCGCCAGCAGCCAAGATGAGCGGGGCTCCTACGAGCAGTACTTC.

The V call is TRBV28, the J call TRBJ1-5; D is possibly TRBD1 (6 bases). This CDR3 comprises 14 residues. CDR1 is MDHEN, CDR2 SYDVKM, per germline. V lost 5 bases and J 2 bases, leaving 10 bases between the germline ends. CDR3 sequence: CASSKRTGNQPQHF. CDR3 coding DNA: TGTGCCAGCAGTAAGAGGACAGGCAATCAGCCCCAGCATTTT.

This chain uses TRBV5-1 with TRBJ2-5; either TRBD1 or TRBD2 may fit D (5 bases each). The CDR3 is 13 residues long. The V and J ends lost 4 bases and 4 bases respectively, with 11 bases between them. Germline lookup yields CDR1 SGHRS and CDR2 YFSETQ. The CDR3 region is CASSRGSGETQYF. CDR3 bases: TGCGCCAGCAGCCGGGGCAGTGGAGAGACCCAGTACTTC.

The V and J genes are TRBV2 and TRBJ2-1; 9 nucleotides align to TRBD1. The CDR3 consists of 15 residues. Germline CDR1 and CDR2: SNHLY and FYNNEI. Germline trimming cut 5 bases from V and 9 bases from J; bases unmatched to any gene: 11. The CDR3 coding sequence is TGTGCCAGCAGTCAACTACAGGGGGCGCTGGGTGAGCAGTTCTTC. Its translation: CASSQLQGALGEQFF.

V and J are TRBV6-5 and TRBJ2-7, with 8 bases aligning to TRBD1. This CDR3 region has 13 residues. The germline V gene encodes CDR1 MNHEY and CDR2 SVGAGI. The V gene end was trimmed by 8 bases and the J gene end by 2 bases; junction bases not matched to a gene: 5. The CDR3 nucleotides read TGTGCCAGCTCGGGACAGGCGGCCTACGAGCAGTACTTC. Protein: CASSGQAAYEQYF.

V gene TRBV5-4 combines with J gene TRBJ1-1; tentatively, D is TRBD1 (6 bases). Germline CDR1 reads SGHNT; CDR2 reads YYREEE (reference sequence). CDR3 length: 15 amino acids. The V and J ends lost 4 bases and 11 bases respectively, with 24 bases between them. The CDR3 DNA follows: TGTGCCAGCAGCAAAAAAACAGGGAACCCCGGTACGGCTTTCTTT. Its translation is CASSKKTGNPGTAFF.

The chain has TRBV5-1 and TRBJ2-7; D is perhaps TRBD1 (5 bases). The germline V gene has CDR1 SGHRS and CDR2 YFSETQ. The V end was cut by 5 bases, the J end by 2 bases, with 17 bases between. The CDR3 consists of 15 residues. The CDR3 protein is CASSWGVSGTYEQYF. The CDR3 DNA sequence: TGCGCCAGCAGTTGGGGCGTGAGTGGAACCTACGAGCAGTACTTC.

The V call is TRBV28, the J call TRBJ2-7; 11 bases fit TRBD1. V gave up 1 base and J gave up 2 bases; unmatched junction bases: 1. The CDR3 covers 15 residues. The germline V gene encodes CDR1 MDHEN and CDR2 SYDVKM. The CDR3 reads CASSLSGQGAYEQYF. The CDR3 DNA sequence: TGTGCCAGCAGTTTATCGGGACAGGGGGCCTACGAGCAGTACTTC.

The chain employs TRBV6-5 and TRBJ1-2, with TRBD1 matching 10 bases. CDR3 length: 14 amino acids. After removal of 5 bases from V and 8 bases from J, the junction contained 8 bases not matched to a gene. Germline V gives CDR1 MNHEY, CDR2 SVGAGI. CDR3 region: CASSTDRGLQGYTF. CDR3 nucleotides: TGTGCCAGCAGTACCGACAGGGGGCTCCAAGGCTACACCTTC.

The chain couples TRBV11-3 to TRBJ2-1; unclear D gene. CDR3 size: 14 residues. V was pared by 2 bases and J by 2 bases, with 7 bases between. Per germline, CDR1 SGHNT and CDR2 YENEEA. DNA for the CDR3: TGTGCCAGCAGCTTAACGGGCCCCTACAATGAGCAGTTCTTC. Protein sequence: CASSLTGPYNEQFF.

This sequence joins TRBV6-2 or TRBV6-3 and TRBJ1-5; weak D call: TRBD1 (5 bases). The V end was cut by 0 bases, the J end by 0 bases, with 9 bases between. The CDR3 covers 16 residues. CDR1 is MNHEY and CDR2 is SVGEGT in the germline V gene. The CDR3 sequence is CASSYSWGSSNQPQHF. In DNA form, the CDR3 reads TGTGCCAGCAGTTACTCTTGGGGGAGTAGCAATCAGCCCCAGCATTTT.

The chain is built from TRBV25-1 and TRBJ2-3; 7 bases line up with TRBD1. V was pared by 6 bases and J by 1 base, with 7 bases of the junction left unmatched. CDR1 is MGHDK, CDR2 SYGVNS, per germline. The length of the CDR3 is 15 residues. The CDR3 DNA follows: TGTGCCAGCAGCCACATGCAGGGGGGCACAGATACGCAGTATTTT. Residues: CASSHMQGGTDTQYF.

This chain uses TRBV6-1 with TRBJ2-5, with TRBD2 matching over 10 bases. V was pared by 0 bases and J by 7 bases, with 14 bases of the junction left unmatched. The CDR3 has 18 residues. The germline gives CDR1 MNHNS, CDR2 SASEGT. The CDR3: CASSEASEREGRRATQYF. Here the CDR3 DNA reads TGTGCCAGCAGTGAAGCGTCTGAGCGGGAGGGCCGTCGGGCGACCCAGTACTTC.

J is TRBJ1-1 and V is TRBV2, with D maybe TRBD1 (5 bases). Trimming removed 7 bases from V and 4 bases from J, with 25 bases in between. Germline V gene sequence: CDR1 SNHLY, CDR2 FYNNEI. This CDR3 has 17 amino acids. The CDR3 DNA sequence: TGTGCCAGCACCCTCCCTGCCGGGGGGATGGTGCGCACTGAAGCTTTCTTT. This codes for CASTLPAGGMVRTEAFF.

The CDR3 DNA reads as TGCGCCAGCAGCGGATCAGGGGTATGGACTGAAGCTTTCTTT. The encoded protein is CASSGSGVWTEAFF. This sequence joins TRBV5-1 and TRBJ1-1, with D maybe TRBD1 (6 bases). The V and J ends lost 4 bases and 5 bases respectively, with 15 bases between them. The CDR3 extends over 14 amino acids. Germline loops: CDR1 SGHRS, CDR2 YFSETQ.

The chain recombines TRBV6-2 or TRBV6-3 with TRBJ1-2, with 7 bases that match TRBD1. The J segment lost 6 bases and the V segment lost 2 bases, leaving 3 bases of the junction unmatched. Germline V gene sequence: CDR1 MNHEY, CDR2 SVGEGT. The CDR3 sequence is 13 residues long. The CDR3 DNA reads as TGTGCCAGCAGTTACGGGACAGTCGATGGCTACACCTTC. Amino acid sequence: CASSYGTVDGYTF.

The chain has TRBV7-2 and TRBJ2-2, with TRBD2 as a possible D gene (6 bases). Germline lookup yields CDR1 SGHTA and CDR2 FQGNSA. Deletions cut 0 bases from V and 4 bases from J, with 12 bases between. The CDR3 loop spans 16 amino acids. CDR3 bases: TGTGCCAGCAGCTTAGCTTCTGCGGGGCTCACCGGGGAGCTGTTTTTT. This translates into CASSLASAGLTGELFF.

The CDR3 nucleotides are TGTGCCAGCAGCGTAGGAGGTAGGACTGAGCAGTTCTTC. This gives the protein CASSVGGRTEQFF. The chain links TRBV9 to TRBJ2-1; D gene uncertain. CDR3 length: 13 residues. V dropped 0 bases and J dropped 9 bases, with 10 bases sitting between them. Per germline, CDR1 SGDLS and CDR2 YYNGEE. The whole variable domain, filled in from reference TRBV9 and TRBJ2-1, reads DSGVTQTPKHLITATGQRVTLRCSPRSGDLSVYWYQQSLDQGLQFLIQYYNGEERAKGNILERFSAQQFPDLHSELNLSSLELGDSALYFCASSVGGRTEQFFGPGTRLTVL.

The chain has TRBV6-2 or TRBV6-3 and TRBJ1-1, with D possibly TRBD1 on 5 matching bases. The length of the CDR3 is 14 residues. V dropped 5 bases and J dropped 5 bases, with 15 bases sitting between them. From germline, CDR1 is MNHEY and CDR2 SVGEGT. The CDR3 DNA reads TGTGCCAGCAGTGCCACAGGAGATGTGACTGAAGCTTTCTTT. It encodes CASSATGDVTEAFF.

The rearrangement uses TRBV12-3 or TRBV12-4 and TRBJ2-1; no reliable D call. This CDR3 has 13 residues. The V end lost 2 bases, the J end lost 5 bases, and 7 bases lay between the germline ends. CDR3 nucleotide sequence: TGTGCCAGCAGTTTACGAACAGACAATGAGCAGTTCTTC. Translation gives CASSLRTDNEQFF.

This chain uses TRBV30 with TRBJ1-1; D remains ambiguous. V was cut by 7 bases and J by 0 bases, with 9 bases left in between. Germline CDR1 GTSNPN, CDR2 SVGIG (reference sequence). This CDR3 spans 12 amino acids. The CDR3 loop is CASGRLNTEAFF. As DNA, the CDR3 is TGTGCCTCCGGACGTTTGAACACTGAAGCTTTCTTT. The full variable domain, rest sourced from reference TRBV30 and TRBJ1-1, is SQTIHQWPATLVQPVGSPLSLECTVEGTSNPNLYWYRQAAGRGLQLLFYSVGIGQISSEVPQNLSASRPQDRQFILSSKKLLLSDSGFYLCASGRLNTEAFFGQGTRLTVV.

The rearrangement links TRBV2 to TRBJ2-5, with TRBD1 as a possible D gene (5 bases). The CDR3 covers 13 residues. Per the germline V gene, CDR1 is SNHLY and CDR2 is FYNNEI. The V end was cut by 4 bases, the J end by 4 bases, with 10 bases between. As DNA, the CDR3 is TGTGCCAGCAGTGTAAATAGGGGAGAGACCCAGTACTTC. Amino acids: CASSVNRGETQYF.

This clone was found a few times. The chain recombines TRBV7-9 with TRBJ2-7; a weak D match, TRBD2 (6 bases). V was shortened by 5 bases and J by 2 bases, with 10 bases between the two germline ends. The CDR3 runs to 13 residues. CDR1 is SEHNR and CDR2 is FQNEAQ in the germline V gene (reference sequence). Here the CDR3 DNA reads TGTGCCAGCAGCCGGGGACTGACCTACGAGCAGTACTTC. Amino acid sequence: CASSRGLTYEQYF.

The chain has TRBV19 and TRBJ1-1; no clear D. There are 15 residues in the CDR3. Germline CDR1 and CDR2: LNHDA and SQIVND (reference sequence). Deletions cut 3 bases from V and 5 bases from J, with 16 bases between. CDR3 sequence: CASSISATVFTEAFF. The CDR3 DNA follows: TGTGCCAGTAGTATTTCGGCAACAGTCTTTACTGAAGCTTTCTTT.

In nucleotides, the CDR3 is TGTGCCAGCAGCAGGGACGGCGGGGGCACTGAAGCTTTCTTT. Translation gives CASSRDGGGTEAFF. This rearrangement joins TRBV25-1 to TRBJ1-1, with D tentatively TRBD1 (5 bases). This CDR3 is built from 14 residues. The V and J ends lost 6 bases and 4 bases respectively, with 15 bases between them. CDR1 and CDR2 (germline): MGHDK, SYGVNS.